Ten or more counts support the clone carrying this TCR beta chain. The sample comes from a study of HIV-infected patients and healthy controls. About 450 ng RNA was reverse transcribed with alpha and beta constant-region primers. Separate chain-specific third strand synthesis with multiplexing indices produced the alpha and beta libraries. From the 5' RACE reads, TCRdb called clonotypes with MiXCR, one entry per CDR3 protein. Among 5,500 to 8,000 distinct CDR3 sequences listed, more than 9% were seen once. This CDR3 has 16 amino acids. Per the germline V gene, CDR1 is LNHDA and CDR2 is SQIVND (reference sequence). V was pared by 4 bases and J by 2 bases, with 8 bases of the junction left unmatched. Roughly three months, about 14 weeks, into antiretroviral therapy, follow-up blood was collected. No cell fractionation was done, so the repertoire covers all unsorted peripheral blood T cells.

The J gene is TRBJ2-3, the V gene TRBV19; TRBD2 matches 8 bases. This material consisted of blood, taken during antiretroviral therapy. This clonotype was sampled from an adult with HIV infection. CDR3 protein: CASSTAGGGTTDTQYF. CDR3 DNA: TGTGCCAGTAGTACCGCAGGCGGGGGGACCACAGATACGCAGTATTTT.